One sample yielded the 19 T cell receptor beta chains listed below, sequenced in a study of graft-versus-host responses after intestinal transplantation. Libraries were prepared by immunoSEQ multiplex PCR; TCRdb keeps only in-frame clonotypes and omits some of them. The table lists roughly 100,000 clones, roughly 90% of them singletons. These receptors' antigens are unknown. Sequencing used unstimulated CD4+ T cells sorted from spleen or lymph node cells, obtained before intestinal transplant. These receptors all come from a human donor who received an intestinal transplant.

The chain joins TRBV6-5 to TRBJ1-4, with 7 nucleotides matching TRBD1. With V trimmed by 8 bases and J by 7 bases, 4 bases remained unmatched. Germline V gene data show CDR1 as MNHEY and CDR2 as SVGAGI. The CDR3 is 12 amino acids. CDR3 region: CASRQGGEKLFF. The CDR3 nucleotides read TGTGCCAGCCGACAGGGTGGTGAAAAACTGTTTTTT.

The chain joins TRBV4-1 to TRBJ2-5, with 11 bases that match TRBD1. J lost 5 bases, V lost 10 bases, and 9 bases had no gene match. CDR1 is MGHRA, CDR2 YSYEKL, per germline. The CDR3 runs 14 residues. The CDR3 DNA sequence: TGCGCCACCCCGGGACAGGGGGGTTCGGAGACCCAGTACTTC. It specifies CATPGQGGSETQYF.

The V call is TRBV20-1, the J call TRBJ2-1; no reliable D call. V was pared by 4 bases and J by 8 bases, with 9 bases between. This CDR3 region has 11 residues. Per germline, CDR1 DFQATT and CDR2 SNEGSKA (reference sequence). DNA of the CDR3: TGCAGTGCTATCGACTCTTATGAGCAGTTCTTC. Translating gives CSAIDSYEQFF.

This chain uses TRBV5-6 with TRBJ2-5, with D unresolved. This CDR3 is 12 amino acids long. The germline V and J ends were trimmed by 7 bases and 5 bases, with 12 bases remaining between them. CDR1 is SGHDT, CDR2 YYEEEE, per germline. The chain's CDR3 is CASHRLAETQYF. The DNA of the CDR3 is TGTGCCAGCCATCGCTTGGCGGAGACCCAGTACTTC.

CDR3 coding DNA: TGTGCCAGCAGCCGCGACAGTCCTAATGAAAAACTGTTTTTT. Protein product: CASSRDSPNEKLFF. The chain uses TRBV5-4 and TRBJ1-4, with D perhaps matching TRBD1 (5 bases). V was shortened by 4 bases and J by 3 bases, with 10 bases between the two germline ends. Germline lookup yields CDR1 SGHNT and CDR2 YYREEE (reference sequence). This CDR3 region has 14 residues.

The chain has TRBV2 and TRBJ2-1; D is unresolved. CDR1 SNHLY and CDR2 FYNNEI come from the germline V gene. This CDR3 is 15 amino acids long. Between the trimmed V and J ends, which lost 2 bases and 1 base, there was a span of 9 bases. The CDR3 region is CASSEIGVSYNEQFF. CDR3 sequence (DNA): TGTGCCAGCAGTGAAATCGGAGTTTCCTACAATGAGCAGTTCTTC. The variable domain in full, with the rest retrieved from reference TRBV2 and TRBJ2-1, is EPEVTQTPSHQVTQMGQEVILRCVPISNHLYFYWYRQILGQKVEFLVSFYNNEISEKSEIFDDQFSVERPDGSNFTLKIRSTKLEDSAMYFCASSEIGVSYNEQFFGPGTRLTVL.

V is TRBV5-1 and J is TRBJ2-7, with 7 positions matching TRBD1. The germline V gene encodes CDR1 SGHRS and CDR2 YFSETQ. CDR3 length: 19 residues. Trimming took 4 bases from V and 0 from J; bases not matched to a gene: 19. CDR3 nucleotide sequence: TGCGCCAGCAGCGGGCCTACGGACAGGCGAAAACCTTACTCCTACGAGCAGTACTTC. It codes for CASSGPTDRRKPYSYEQYF.

In its sample, this clone was seen a few times. V is TRBV7-6 and J is TRBJ2-6; D remains ambiguous. V was clipped by 1 base and J by 0 bases, with 4 bases between them. CDR1 and CDR2 (germline): SGHVS, FNYEAQ. There are 15 residues in the CDR3. The DNA of the CDR3 is TGTGCCAGCAGCTTAGGAGCCTCTGGGGCCAACGTCCTGACTTTC. It translates to CASSLGASGANVLTF. Full variable domain (outside the CDR3, taken from reference TRBV7-6 and TRBJ2-6): GAGVSQSPRYKVTKRGQDVALRCDPISGHVSLYWYRQALGQGPEFLTYFNYEAQQDKSGLPNDRFSAERPEGSISTLTIQRTEQRDSAMYRCASSLGASGANVLTFGAGSRLTVL.

This rearrangement joins TRBV5-1 to TRBJ2-1; the D gene is possibly TRBD1 (7 bases). V gave up 4 bases and J gave up 7 bases, with 15 bases separating them. Germline V CDR1 and CDR2: SGHRS, YFSETQ. The length of the CDR3 is 14 residues. Here the CDR3 reads CASSIGQEGNEQFF. The DNA of the CDR3 is TGCGCCAGCAGCATTGGACAGGAGGGTAATGAGCAGTTCTTC.

The chain recombines TRBV2 with TRBJ1-1; D might be TRBD1 (5 bases). The germline V gene has CDR1 SNHLY and CDR2 FYNNEI. V was clipped by 5 bases and J by 3 bases, with 10 bases between them. This CDR3 has 13 residues. This chain's CDR3 is CASSTTDHTEAFF. CDR3 nucleotide sequence: TGTGCCAGCAGTACGACAGACCACACTGAAGCTTTCTTT.

V gene TRBV5-5 combines with J gene TRBJ1-1, with a possible D match to TRBD1 (6 bases). Germline CDR1 SGHKS, CDR2 YYEKEE (reference sequence). The CDR3 loop spans 15 amino acids. The V end was cut by 1 base, the J end by 5 bases, with 15 bases between. This CDR3 reads CASSLSPTGLTEAFF. In nucleotides, the CDR3 is TGTGCCAGCAGCTTGTCACCAACAGGGCTAACTGAAGCTTTCTTT. The complete variable domain, with remaining parts taken from reference TRBV5-5 and TRBJ1-1, reads DAGVTQSPTHLIKTRGQQVTLRCSPISGHKSVSWYQQVLGQGPQFIFQYYEKEERGRGNFPDRFSARQFPNYSSELNVNALLLGDSALYLCASSLSPTGLTEAFFGQGTRLTVV.

V and J are TRBV28 and TRBJ2-1; the D gene could be TRBD1 or TRBD2 (5 bases each). Between the trimmed V and J ends, which lost 3 bases and 11 bases, there was a span of 14 bases. CDR1 and CDR2 from the germline V gene are MDHEN and SYDVKM. The CDR3 has 13 residues. DNA for the CDR3: TGTGCCAGCAGTTTGTCGCCGGGGACCAAGCAGTTCTTC. Amino acids: CASSLSPGTKQFF.

The chain recombines TRBV7-3 with TRBJ2-1; D is unresolved. CDR1 and CDR2 (germline): SGHTA, FQGTGA. V gave up 3 bases and J gave up 3 bases, with 6 bases separating them. This CDR3 is built from 13 residues. Written as DNA, the CDR3 is TGTGCCAGCAGCTTTGGTGTCTACAATGAGCAGTTCTTC. This gives the protein CASSFGVYNEQFF.

The chain combines TRBV5-1 with TRBJ2-2; TRBD1 is a possible D gene (6 bases). Germline loops: CDR1 SGHRS, CDR2 YFSETQ. The CDR3 is made up of 15 amino acids. Trimming cost V 5 bases and J 0 bases, with 11 bases left between them. Here the CDR3 reads CASRHGQPNTGELFF. DNA for the CDR3: TGCGCCAGCAGACACGGACAGCCGAACACCGGGGAGCTGTTTTTT.

This chain uses TRBV28 with TRBJ2-5; TRBD2 might be the D (6 bases). Germline V gives CDR1 MDHEN, CDR2 SYDVKM. The CDR3 covers 15 residues. V was clipped by 5 bases and J by 0 bases, with 13 bases between them. CDR3: CASSPSWGDQETQYF. The DNA of the CDR3 is TGTGCCAGCAGTCCGTCTTGGGGGGACCAAGAGACCCAGTACTTC. The whole variable domain, remainder taken from reference TRBV28 and TRBJ2-5, is DVKVTQSSRYLVKRTGEKVFLECVQDMDHENMFWYRQDPGLGLRLIYFSYDVKMKEKGDIPEGYSVSREKKERFSLILESASTNQTSMYLCASSPSWGDQETQYFGPGTRLLVL.

This chain links TRBV7-9 with TRBJ1-3, with unresolved D. The CDR3 totals 14 residues. Per the germline V gene, CDR1 is SEHNR and CDR2 is FQNEAQ (reference sequence). Trimming shortened V by 5 bases and J by 0 bases, and 8 bases separated the two germline ends. CDR3 sequence (DNA): TGTGCCAGCAGCCTAGGACGCTCTGGAAACACCATATATTTT. Translation: CASSLGRSGNTIYF.

The V gene is TRBV21-1, the J gene TRBJ1-5. TRBV21-1 is a documented pseudogene. This CDR3 has 16 amino acids. In DNA, the CDR3 is TGTGCCAGCAGCAAGGTCCTCGGCGGTAGCAATCAGCCCCAGCATTTT. It translates to CASSKVLGGSNQPQHF.

V usage is TRBV6-6 and J usage is TRBJ1-1; TRBD1 might be the D (5 bases). The ends were cut back, 9 bases at V and 11 bases at J, with 28 bases in the middle. CDR3 length equals 15 residues. The germline V gene has CDR1 MNHNY and CDR2 SVGAGI (reference sequence). The CDR3 coding sequence is TGTGCCAGGTGGTTAGGCTCCGGGACCCCCTTTGGGGCTTTCTTT. Protein sequence: CARWLGSGTPFGAFF.

The CDR3 DNA sequence: TGTGCCAGCAGCCGCATGAGCGGGGCCGGCAATGAGCAGTTCTTC. Translation gives CASSRMSGAGNEQFF. J is TRBJ2-1 and V is TRBV7-3, with TRBD2 matching 7 bases. The CDR3 has 15 amino acids. Germline assignment: CDR1 SGHTA and CDR2 FQGTGA. Trimming at V came to 5 bases and at J to 6 bases, leaving 10 bases not matched to a gene.